The rows below give T cell receptor beta chains drawn from one sample of a study of cytomegalovirus exposure and HLA in healthy donors. The method was immunoSEQ multiplex PCR; TCRdb's version includes in-frame clones alone and lacks a portion of them. This sample has around 190,000 clones; about 69% occur once, and the top ten carry approximately 5%. Material for sequencing was PBMCs. Every receptor here comes from a man in his thirties or forties in good health and CMV-seropositive. CDR3s include the opening cysteine and the closing phenylalanine or tryptophan. Fields, in order: D gene, V gene, clone size, J gene, CDR3 protein, CDR3 DNA. The D gene is left open where the match is weak. Not all rows give a size; the values are once, few, many and, for expanded clones, a class.

D: NA; V: TRBV7-2; size: NA; J: TRBJ1-1; CDR3: CASSPAYRVGAFF; DNA: TGTGCCAGCAGCCCAGCCTACAGGGTTGGTGCTTTCTTT
D: NA; V: TRBV28; size: NA; J: TRBJ1-2; CDR3: CASSLWGAMSGGYTF; DNA: TGTGCCAGCAGTTTATGGGGGGCGATGAGTGGTGGCTACACCTTC
D: NA; V: TRBV7-2; size: NA; J: TRBJ2-3; CDR3: CASSSSRVGNTQYF; DNA: TGTGCCAGCAGCTCCTCCAGGGTAGGGAATACGCAGTATTTT
D: TRBD1; V: TRBV2; size: NA; J: TRBJ2-7; CDR3: CASSEATGEREQYF; DNA: TGTGCCAGCAGTGAAGCTACAGGGGAACGTGAGCAGTACTTC
D: TRBD1; V: TRBV27; size: NA; J: TRBJ2-7; CDR3: CASSLFPGGQGNSGEQYF; DNA: TGTGCCAGCAGTTTATTCCCCGGCGGACAGGGTAACTCGGGGGAGCAGTACTTC
D: NA; V: TRBV30; size: NA; J: TRBJ1-2; CDR3: CAWTPSNYGYTF; DNA: TGTGCCTGGACTCCCTCTAACTATGGCTACACCTTC
D: NA; V: TRBV5-1; size: once; J: TRBJ2-3; CDR3: CASSLAMGHTDTQYF; DNA: TGCGCCAGCAGCTTAGCGATGGGGCACACAGATACGCAGTATTTT
D: NA; V: TRBV7-6; size: NA; J: TRBJ1-2; CDR3: CASSPSGGVNGYTF; DNA: TGTGCCAGCAGCCCATCGGGGGGGGTCAATGGCTACACCTTC
D: TRBD1; V: TRBV28; size: NA; J: TRBJ1-2; CDR3: CASRRGGQGYGYTF; DNA: TGTGCCAGCAGGCGGGGGGGACAGGGGTATGGCTACACCTTC
D: TRBD1; V: TRBV27; size: NA; J: TRBJ1-2; CDR3: CASAPNPDRVLNYGYTF; DNA: TGTGCCAGCGCTCCAAATCCCGACAGGGTTTTAAACTATGGCTACACCTTC
D: NA; V: TRBV6-4; size: NA; J: TRBJ2-6; CDR3: CASSQSSGANVLTF; DNA: TGTGCCAGCAGTCAGTCCTCCGGGGCCAACGTCCTGACTTTC
D: NA; V: TRBV5-1; size: NA; J: TRBJ1-1; CDR3: CASSLAPIGGIVTEAFF; DNA: TGCGCCAGCAGCTTGGCCCCCATCGGCGGGATAGTCACTGAAGCTTTCTTT
D: NA; V: TRBV14; size: few; J: TRBJ2-7; CDR3: CASSPQRYEQYF; DNA: TGTGCCAGCAGCCCCCAGCGTTACGAGCAGTACTTC
D: NA; V: TRBV6-5; size: NA; J: TRBJ1-1; CDR3: CASSATGEAFF; DNA: TGTGCCAGCAGTGCCACAGGCGAAGCTTTCTTT
D: NA; V: TRBV9; size: NA; J: TRBJ2-2; CDR3: CASSPGGLGGGELFF; DNA: TGTGCCAGCAGCCCCGGGGGTCTTGGCGGCGGGGAGCTGTTTTTT
D: NA; V: TRBV21-1; size: few; J: TRBJ2-2; CDR3: CASSNDCPGQGTTGELFF; DNA: TGTGCCAGCAGCAACGATTGTCCGGGACAGGGAACCACCGGGGAGCTGTTTTTT
D: NA; V: TRBV6-6; size: NA; J: TRBJ2-2; CDR3: CASSQTHRANTGELFF; DNA: TGTGCCAGCAGTCAAACCCACAGGGCGAACACCGGGGAGCTGTTTTTT
D: NA; V: TRBV5-4; size: NA; J: TRBJ2-7; CDR3: CASSLDWAAPEQYF; DNA: TGTGCCAGCAGCTTGGATTGGGCTGCCCCCGAGCAGTACTTC
D: TRBD2; V: TRBV25-1; size: NA; J: TRBJ2-1; CDR3: CASGGLATSYNEQFF; DNA: TGTGCCAGCGGGGGACTAGCGACTTCCTACAATGAGCAGTTCTTC
D: TRBD1; V: TRBV7-6; size: NA; J: TRBJ1-5; CDR3: CASSPGQGEQPQHF; DNA: TGTGCCAGCAGCCCCGGACAGGGCGAACAGCCCCAGCATTTT
D: NA; V: TRBV5-1; size: once; J: TRBJ2-7; CDR3: CASSSTASSYEQYF; DNA: TGCGCCAGCAGCTCGACAGCGAGCTCCTACGAGCAGTACTTC
D: NA; V: TRBV29-1; size: NA; J: TRBJ2-3; CDR3: CSVLPLGAGGTDTQYF; DNA: TGCAGCGTTCTCCCCCTGGGAGCGGGTGGGACAGATACGCAGTATTTT
D: TRBD2; V: TRBV11-2; size: NA; J: TRBJ2-1; CDR3: CASSPLRGEQNNEQFF; DNA: TGTGCCAGCAGCCCGCTCCGGGGGGAGCAGAACAATGAGCAGTTCTTC
D: TRBD2; V: TRBV4-3; size: NA; J: TRBJ2-7; CDR3: CASSQDRVAGGLYEQYF; DNA: TGCGCCAGCAGCCAAGATAGGGTAGCGGGAGGGTTGTACGAGCAGTACTTC
D: TRBD2; V: TRBV7-2; size: NA; J: TRBJ2-4; CDR3: CASSPRTSGGRNIQYF; DNA: TGTGCCAGCAGCCCCCGGACTAGCGGGGGGAGGAACATTCAGTACTTC
D: NA; V: TRBV21-1; size: NA; J: TRBJ1-5; CDR3: CASSKVPGGNSQPQHF; DNA: TGTGCCAGCAGCAAAGTCCCAGGGGGCAATAGTCAGCCCCAGCATTTT
D: NA; V: TRBV19; size: NA; J: TRBJ1-1; CDR3: CASSTLSGVGTEAFF; DNA: TGTGCCAGTAGTACGTTGTCGGGGGTGGGCACTGAAGCTTTCTTT
D: TRBD1; V: TRBV23-1; size: NA; J: TRBJ1-5; CDR3: CASSQFPKGATYSNQPQHF; DNA: TGCGCCAGCAGTCAGTTCCCGAAGGGGGCCACCTATAGTAATCAGCCCCAGCATTTT
D: NA; V: TRBV28; size: NA; J: TRBJ1-1; CDR3: CASSTAIYTEAFF; DNA: TGTGCCAGCAGTACCGCTATTTACACTGAAGCTTTCTTT
D: TRBD2; V: TRBV7-3; size: NA; J: TRBJ2-1; CDR3: CASSPRLAGGNEQFF; DNA: TGTGCCAGCAGCCCACGTCTAGCGGGAGGCAATGAGCAGTTCTTC
D: TRBD1; V: TRBV30; size: NA; J: TRBJ1-6; CDR3: CAWSAGTGISPLHF; DNA: TGTGCCTGGAGCGCCGGGACAGGGATCTCACCCCTCCACTTT
D: NA; V: TRBV5-5; size: NA; J: TRBJ1-4; CDR3: CASSPGGRGGGEKLFF; DNA: TGTGCCAGCAGCCCCGGCGGTAGGGGGGGCGGTGAAAAACTGTTTTTT
D: NA; V: TRBV6-6; size: NA; J: TRBJ1-2; CDR3: CASSSPHDSIIYGYTF; DNA: TGTGCCAGCAGTTCACCCCATGACAGTATTATCTATGGCTACACCTTC
D: TRBD1; V: TRBV9; size: NA; J: TRBJ1-1; CDR3: CASSVGQGATEAFF; DNA: TGTGCCAGCAGCGTAGGTCAGGGGGCCACTGAAGCTTTCTTT
D: NA; V: TRBV30; size: NA; J: TRBJ2-5; CDR3: CAWSAYGARTQYF; DNA: TGTGCCTGGAGTGCATACGGAGCGAGGACCCAGTACTTC
D: TRBD1; V: TRBV5-1; size: NA; J: TRBJ1-6; CDR3: CASSRLDRGSNSPLHF; DNA: TGCGCCAGCAGCCGATTAGACAGGGGGTCGAATTCACCCCTCCACTTT
D: TRBD2; V: TRBV10-3; size: NA; J: TRBJ2-1; CDR3: CAISSGTSGKMGDNEQFF; DNA: TGTGCCATCAGCTCCGGGACTAGCGGGAAGATGGGGGACAATGAGCAGTTCTTC
D: TRBD2; V: TRBV11-3; size: NA; J: TRBJ2-5; CDR3: CASSPSGEGETQYF; DNA: TGTGCCAGCAGCCCTAGCGGTGAGGGGGAGACCCAGTACTTC
D: NA; V: TRBV5-4; size: NA; J: TRBJ2-5; CDR3: CASSLAGGSGETQYF; DNA: TGTGCCAGCAGCTTGGCTGGGGGGTCTGGAGAGACCCAGTACTTC
D: TRBD1; V: TRBV2; size: NA; J: TRBJ2-5; CDR3: CASRNGGTGVVGETQYF; DNA: TGTGCCAGCAGAAACGGAGGGACAGGGGTAGTGGGGGAGACCCAGTACTTC
D: NA; V: TRBV4-1; size: NA; J: TRBJ1-2; CDR3: CASSQVWQARGGYTF; DNA: TGCGCCAGCAGCCAAGTATGGCAGGCCCGAGGGGGCTACACCTTC
D: NA; V: TRBV29-1; size: NA; J: TRBJ2-1; CDR3: CSVIGSYNEQFF; DNA: TGCAGCGTAATCGGGTCCTACAATGAGCAGTTCTTC
D: NA; V: TRBV9; size: NA; J: TRBJ2-1; CDR3: CASSAGGLLGDEQFF; DNA: TGTGCCAGCAGCGCAGGGGGACTCCTTGGCGATGAGCAGTTCTTC
D: NA; V: TRBV5-4; size: once; J: TRBJ2-7; CDR3: CASSLFGVSYEQYF; DNA: TGTGCCAGCAGCTTATTCGGGGTATCCTACGAGCAGTACTTC
D: TRBD2; V: TRBV19; size: NA; J: TRBJ2-6; CDR3: CASSMGGVETNVLTF; DNA: TGTGCCAGTAGTATGGGGGGGGTCGAGACCAACGTCCTGACTTTC
D: NA; V: TRBV6-1; size: once; J: TRBJ2-7; CDR3: CASISVSTYEQYF; DNA: TGTGCCAGCATAAGCGTTAGCACCTACGAGCAGTACTTC
D: NA; V: TRBV9; size: NA; J: TRBJ2-7; CDR3: CASSVGPGGSSEQYF; DNA: TGTGCCAGCAGCGTAGGCCCCGGAGGATCCTCCGAGCAGTACTTC
D: NA; V: TRBV7-2; size: NA; J: TRBJ2-5; CDR3: CASSPRQGWETQYF; DNA: TGTGCCAGCAGCCCAAGGCAGGGGTGGGAGACCCAGTACTTC
D: TRBD1; V: TRBV5-1; size: few; J: TRBJ2-7; CDR3: CASSLDRAFSYEQYF; DNA: TGCGCCAGCAGCCTGGACAGGGCCTTCTCCTACGAGCAGTACTTC
D: TRBD1; V: TRBV5-6; size: NA; J: TRBJ1-3; CDR3: CASSRLGGADRGKNTIYF; DNA: TGTGCCAGCAGCCGTTTGGGGGGGGCCGACAGGGGAAAAAACACCATATATTTT
D: NA; V: TRBV15; size: few; J: TRBJ2-1; CDR3: CATSRARVYNEQFF; DNA: TGTGCCACCAGCAGAGCGCGGGTTTACAATGAGCAGTTCTTC
D: TRBD2; V: TRBV5-1; size: NA; J: TRBJ2-7; CDR3: CASSPGGYEQYF; DNA: TGCGCCAGCAGCCCGGGAGGATACGAGCAGTACTTC
D: TRBD1; V: TRBV27; size: few; J: TRBJ2-1; CDR3: CARDSLGQGHNEQFF; DNA: TGTGCCAGGGATTCGTTGGGACAGGGCCACAATGAGCAGTTCTTC
D: NA; V: TRBV7-3; size: NA; J: TRBJ2-4; CDR3: CASSLDGGLAKNIQYF; DNA: TGTGCCAGCAGCCTCGACGGTGGGCTAGCCAAAAACATTCAGTACTTC
D: NA; V: TRBV5-1; size: NA; J: TRBJ2-1; CDR3: CASSRGFVPSSYNEQFF; DNA: TGCGCCAGCAGCCGCGGGTTCGTTCCCAGCTCCTACAATGAGCAGTTCTTC
D: TRBD1; V: TRBV19; size: NA; J: TRBJ1-1; CDR3: CASKTGGGLEAFF; DNA: TGTGCCAGTAAAACAGGGGGAGGACTTGAAGCTTTCTTT
D: NA; V: TRBV28; size: NA; J: TRBJ1-4; CDR3: CATQNEKLFF; DNA: TGTGCCACGCAGAATGAAAAACTGTTTTTT
D: TRBD2; V: TRBV28; size: once; J: TRBJ2-7; CDR3: CASRLSGSGNYEQYF; DNA: TGTGCCAGCAGACTCAGCGGTAGCGGGAACTACGAGCAGTACTTC
D: NA; V: TRBV19; size: NA; J: TRBJ2-5; CDR3: CASSMGGETQYF; DNA: TGTGCCAGTAGTATGGGGGGTGAGACCCAGTACTTC
D: TRBD2; V: TRBV6-5; size: NA; J: TRBJ2-7; CDR3: CASSSPRGGREQYF; DNA: TGTGCCAGCAGTTCGCCGCGGGGGGGGCGCGAGCAGTACTTC